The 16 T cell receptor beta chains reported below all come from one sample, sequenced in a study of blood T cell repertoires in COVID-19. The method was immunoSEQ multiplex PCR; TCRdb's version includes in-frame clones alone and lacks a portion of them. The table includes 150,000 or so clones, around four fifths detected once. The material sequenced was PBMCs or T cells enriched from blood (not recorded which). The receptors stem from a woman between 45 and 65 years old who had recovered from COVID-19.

As DNA, the CDR3 is TGCGCCAGCAGCTTGGACGGACAGGGCAATCAGCCCCAGCATTTT. Translated, it gives CASSLDGQGNQPQHF. The chain uses TRBV5-1 and TRBJ1-5; 7 bases align to TRBD1. This CDR3 spans 15 amino acids. After removal of 0 bases from V and 2 bases from J, the junction contained 2 bases not matched to a gene. Germline V gives CDR1 SGHRS, CDR2 YFSETQ.

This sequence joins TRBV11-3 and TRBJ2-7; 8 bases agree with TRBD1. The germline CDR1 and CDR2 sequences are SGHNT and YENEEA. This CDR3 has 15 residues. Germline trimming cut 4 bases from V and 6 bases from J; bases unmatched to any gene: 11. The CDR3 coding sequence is TGTGCCAGCAGCTCCAGGAGAGCAGGGGGCTCCGAGCAGTACTTC. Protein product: CASSSRRAGGSEQYF.

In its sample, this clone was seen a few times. DNA of the CDR3: TGTGCCAGCAGCTCAAACAGGGGAGTCACCGGGGAGCTGTTTTTT. Translating it yields CASSSNRGVTGELFF. This chain links TRBV5-4 with TRBJ2-2; the match to TRBD1 covers 7 bases. The CDR3 spans 15 residues. Germline V gene lookup returns CDR1 SGHNT and CDR2 YYREEE (reference sequence). The V and J ends lost 3 bases and 4 bases, in that order; junction bases with no gene match: 6.

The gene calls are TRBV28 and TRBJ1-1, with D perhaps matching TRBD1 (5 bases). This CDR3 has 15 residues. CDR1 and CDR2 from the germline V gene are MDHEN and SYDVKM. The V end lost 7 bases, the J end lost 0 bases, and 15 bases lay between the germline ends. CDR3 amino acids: CASTQPGGMNTEAFF. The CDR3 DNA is TGTGCCAGCACCCAACCGGGGGGTATGAACACTGAAGCTTTCTTT.

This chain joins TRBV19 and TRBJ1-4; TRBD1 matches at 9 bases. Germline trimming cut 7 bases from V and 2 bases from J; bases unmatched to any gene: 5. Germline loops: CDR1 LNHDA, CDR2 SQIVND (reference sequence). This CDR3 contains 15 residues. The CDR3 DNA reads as TGTGCCAGTAAGGGACAGGGAGGCACTAATGAAAAACTGTTTTTT. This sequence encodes CASKGQGGTNEKLFF.

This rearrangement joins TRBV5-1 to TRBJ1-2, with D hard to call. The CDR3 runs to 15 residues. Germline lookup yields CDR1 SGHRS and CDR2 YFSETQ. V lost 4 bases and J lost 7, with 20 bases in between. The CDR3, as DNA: TGCGCCAGCAGCGTGAGTGTGACTGCAGCAGTTGGCTACACCTTC. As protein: CASSVSVTAAVGYTF.

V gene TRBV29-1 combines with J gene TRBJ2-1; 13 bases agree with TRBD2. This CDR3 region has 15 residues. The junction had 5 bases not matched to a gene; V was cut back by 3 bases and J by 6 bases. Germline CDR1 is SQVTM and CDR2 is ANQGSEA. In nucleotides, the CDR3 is TGCAGCGTTGATCGACTAGCGGGGGGCGCCAATGAGCAGTTCTTC. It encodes CSVDRLAGGANEQFF.

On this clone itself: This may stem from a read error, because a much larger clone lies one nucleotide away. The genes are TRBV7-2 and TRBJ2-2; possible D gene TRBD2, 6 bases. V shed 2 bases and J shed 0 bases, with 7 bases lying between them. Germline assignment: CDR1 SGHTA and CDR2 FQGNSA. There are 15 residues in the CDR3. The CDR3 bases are TGTGCCAGCAGCTTACTAGCGCCGAACACCGGGGAGCTGTTTTTT. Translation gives CASSLLAPNTGELFF. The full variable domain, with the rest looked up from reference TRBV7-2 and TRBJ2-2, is GAGVSQSPSNKVTEKGKDVELRCDPISGHTALYWYRQSLGQGLEFLIYFQGNSAPDKSGLPSDRFSAERTGGSVSTLTIQRTQQEDSAVYLCASSLLAPNTGELFFGEGSRLTVL.

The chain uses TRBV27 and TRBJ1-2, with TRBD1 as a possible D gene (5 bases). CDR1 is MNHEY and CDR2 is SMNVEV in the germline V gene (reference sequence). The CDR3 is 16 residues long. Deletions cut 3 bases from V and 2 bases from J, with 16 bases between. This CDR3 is CASSFGWAGGNYGYTF. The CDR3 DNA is TGTGCCAGCAGTTTCGGATGGGCGGGGGGGAACTATGGCTACACCTTC.

The CDR3 DNA reads TGTGCCACCAGCGTAAAGCGGGAGGGGTCCTACAATGAGCAGTTCTTC. Translation: CATSVKREGSYNEQFF. This chain connects TRBV15 to TRBJ2-1; 10 bases fit TRBD2. There are 16 residues in the CDR3. Germline CDR1 is LNHNV and CDR2 is YYDKDF (reference sequence). The V and J ends lost 5 bases and 1 base, in that order; junction bases with no gene match: 5. Full variable domain (remainder filled in from reference TRBV15 and TRBJ2-1): DAMVIQNPRYQVTQFGKPVTLSCSQTLNHNVMYWYQQKSSQAPKLLFHYYDKDFNNEADTPDNFQSRRPNTSFCFLDIRSPGLGDTAMYLCATSVKREGSYNEQFFGPGTRLTVL.

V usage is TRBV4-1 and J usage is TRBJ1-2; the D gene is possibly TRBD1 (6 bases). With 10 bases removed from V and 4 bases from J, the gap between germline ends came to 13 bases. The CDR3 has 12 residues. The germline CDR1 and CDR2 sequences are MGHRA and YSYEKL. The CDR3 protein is CATSGASYGYTF. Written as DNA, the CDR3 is TGCGCCACCTCAGGGGCTAGCTATGGCTACACCTTC.

This chain's CDR3 is CASSALGQNSPLHF. The CDR3 DNA sequence: TGTGCCAGCAGTGCCCTCGGACAGAATTCACCCCTCCACTTT. The rearrangement links TRBV2 to TRBJ1-6; weak D call: TRBD1 (6 bases). Trimming took off 4 bases at V and 7 bases at J, with 11 bases between the two ends. CDR3 size: 14 residues. Looked up from germline, CDR1 is SNHLY and CDR2 is FYNNEI.

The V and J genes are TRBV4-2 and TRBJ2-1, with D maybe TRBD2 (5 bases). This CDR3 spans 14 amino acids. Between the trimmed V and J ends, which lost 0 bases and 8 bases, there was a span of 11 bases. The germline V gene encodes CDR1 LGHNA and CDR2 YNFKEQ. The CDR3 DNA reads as TGTGCCAGCAGCCAAGAGGCTAGCAACTATGAGCAGTTCTTC. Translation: CASSQEASNYEQFF.

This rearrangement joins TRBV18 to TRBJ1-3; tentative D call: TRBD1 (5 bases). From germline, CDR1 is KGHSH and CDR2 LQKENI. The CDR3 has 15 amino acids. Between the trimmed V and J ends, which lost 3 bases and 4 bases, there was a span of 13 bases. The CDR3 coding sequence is TGTGCCAGCTCACCCGACAGTCCGCGAGGAAACACCATATATTTT. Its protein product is CASSPDSPRGNTIYF.

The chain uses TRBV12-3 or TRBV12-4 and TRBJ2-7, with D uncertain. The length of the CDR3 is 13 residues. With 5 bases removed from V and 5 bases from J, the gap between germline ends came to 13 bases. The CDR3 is CASSVLVGHEQYF. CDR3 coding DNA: TGTGCCAGCAGTGTCCTCGTGGGCCACGAGCAGTACTTC.

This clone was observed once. DNA for the CDR3: TGTGCCAGCACCACCTGGTCGAGCGCCGGAAACACCATATATTTT. Amino acids: CASTTWSSAGNTIYF. This rearrangement joins TRBV5-8 to TRBJ1-3; no reliable D call. The germline gives CDR1 SGHTS, CDR2 YDEGEE. The CDR3 totals 15 residues. Trimming took 6 bases from V and 4 from J, leaving 17 bases between them.